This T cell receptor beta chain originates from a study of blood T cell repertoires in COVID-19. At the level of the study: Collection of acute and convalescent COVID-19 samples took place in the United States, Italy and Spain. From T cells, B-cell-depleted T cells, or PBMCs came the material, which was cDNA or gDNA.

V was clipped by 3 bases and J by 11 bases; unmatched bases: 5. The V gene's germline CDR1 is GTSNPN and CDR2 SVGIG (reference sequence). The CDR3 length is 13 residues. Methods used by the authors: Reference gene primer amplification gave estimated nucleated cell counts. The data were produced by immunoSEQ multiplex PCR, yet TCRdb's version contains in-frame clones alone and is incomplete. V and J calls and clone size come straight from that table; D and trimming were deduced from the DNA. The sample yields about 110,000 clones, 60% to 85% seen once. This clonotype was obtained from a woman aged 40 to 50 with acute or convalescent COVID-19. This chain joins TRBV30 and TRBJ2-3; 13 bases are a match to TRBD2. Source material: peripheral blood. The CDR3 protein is CAWRLAGGRGQYF. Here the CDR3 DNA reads TGTGCCTGGAGACTAGCGGGGGGGCGGGGGCAGTATTTT.